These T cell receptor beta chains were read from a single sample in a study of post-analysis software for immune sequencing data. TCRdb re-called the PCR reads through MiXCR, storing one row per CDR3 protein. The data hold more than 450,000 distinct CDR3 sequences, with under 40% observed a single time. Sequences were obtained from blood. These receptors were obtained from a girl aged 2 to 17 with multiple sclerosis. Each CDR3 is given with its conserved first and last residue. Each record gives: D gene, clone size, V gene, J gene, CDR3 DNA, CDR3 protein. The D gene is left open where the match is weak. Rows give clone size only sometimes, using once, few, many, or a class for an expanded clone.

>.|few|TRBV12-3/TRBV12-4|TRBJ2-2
TGTGCCAGCATTGTCACCGGGGAGCTGTTTTTT
CASIVTGELFF
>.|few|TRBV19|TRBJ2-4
TGTGCCAGTAGCACTTGGGGAACCAAAAACATTCAGTACTTC
CASSTWGTKNIQYF
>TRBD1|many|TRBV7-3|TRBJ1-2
TGTGCCAGCAGCCCGACAGGGCTCGAGGGCTACACCTTC
CASSPTGLEGYTF
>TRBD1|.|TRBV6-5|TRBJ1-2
TGTGCCAGCAGTCCCGACGGGACAGCGCGATATGGCTACACCTTC
CASSPDGTARYGYTF
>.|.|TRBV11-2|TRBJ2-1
TGTGCCAGCAGCCAGGGGCTCAGGGAACGGGGGAATGAGCAGTTCTTC
CASSQGLRERGNEQFF
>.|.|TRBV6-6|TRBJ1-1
TGTGCCAGCAGTTACGGGTACAGGGCTGAAGCTTTCTTT
CASSYGYRAEAFF
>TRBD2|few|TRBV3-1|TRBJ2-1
TGTGCCAGCAGCAGAGCTAGCGGGGGTCTTAAGGGTGAGCAGTTCTTC
CASSRASGGLKGEQFF
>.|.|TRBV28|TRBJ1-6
TGTGCCAGCAGAGTAGGACACACCGTGGATTCACCCCCCCACTTT
CASRVGHTVDSPPHF
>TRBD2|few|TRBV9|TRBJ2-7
TGTGCCAGCACCCCCGGGGGGGCGCCGGATGAGCAGTACTTC
CASTPGGAPDEQYF
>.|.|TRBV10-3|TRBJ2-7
TGTGCCATCAGTGACGTCCGCCGCCGGGGTGACTACGAGCAGTACTTC
CAISDVRRRGDYEQYF
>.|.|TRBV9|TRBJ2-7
TGTGCCAGCAGCGTAACTGTTTGGGGGGACGAGCAGTACTTC
CASSVTVWGDEQYF
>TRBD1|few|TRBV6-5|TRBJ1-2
TGTGCCAGCAGTTACTCCTGGGACAGGGGAGGAGGCTACACCTTC
CASSYSWDRGGGYTF